Below, one TCR beta chain is given with its context. No antigen is known for it. Sequencing was performed with immunoSEQ multiplex PCR; in TCRdb, only in-frame clones are kept and a portion is missing. The sample consists of fewer than 100,000 clones, approximately 85% of them appearing once. The CDR3 extends over 14 amino acids. J was trimmed by 4 bases and V by 3 bases; bases with no gene match: 3. Germline-derived CDR1 and CDR2 are SGHNT and YYREEE (reference sequence). This sample was included in a study of graft-versus-host responses after intestinal transplantation. About the study: Recipients had multivisceral, liver-intestinal, or isolated intestinal transplants. Anti-thymocyte globulin induction was given to all recipients, followed by tacrolimus and steroids for approximately three years. Regarding the study as a whole: The authors found GvH clones in recipient marrow, some appearing first in ileum or blood. An association linked early post-transplant HvG declines with peak circulating GvH clone levels.

The sequencing used PBMCs, collected 255 days after intestinal transplant. The origin of this receptor is a human patient who received an intestinal transplant, so some T cells may come from the graft donor. J is TRBJ2-5 and V is TRBV5-4; 10 nucleotides match TRBD1. The CDR3 loop reads CASSSGQGRETQYF. The CDR3 nucleotides read TGTGCCAGCAGCTCGGGACAGGGGCGAGAGACCCAGTACTTC.